This T cell receptor beta chain was found in a study of T cell responses to AZD1222 COVID-19 vaccine. Per germline, CDR1 LGHDT and CDR2 YNNKEL (reference sequence). CDR3 length: 20 amino acids. The ends lost 0 bases at V and 2 bases at J; junction bases unmatched: 14. The method was immunoSEQ multiplex PCR; TCRdb's version includes in-frame clones alone and lacks a portion of them. The table includes 150,000 to 200,000 clones, almost 95% detected once. General observations from the study: Compared with day 0, the breadth and depth of the Spike-specific TCR repertoire rose significantly after two doses of AZD1222.

As concerns this clone: Its antigen remains unknown.

Sequencing was performed on peripheral blood, taken on day 0 of AZD1222 vaccination. The clonotype comes from an adult in good health. This sequence joins TRBV3-1 (or the pseudogene TRBV3-2) and TRBJ2-5; 11 bases are a match to TRBD2. The CDR3 spells CASSQDWGLAESWVQETQYF. As DNA, the CDR3 is TGTGCCAGCAGCCAAGATTGGGGACTAGCGGAGTCATGGGTTCAAGAGACCCAGTACTTC.